This T cell receptor beta chain was captured by sequencing in a study of cytomegalovirus exposure and HLA in healthy donors. Study-wide results and limits: CMV antigen specificity of a few CMV-associated chains was confirmed in vitro.

The PCR used 60 Vbeta and 13 Jbeta primers. This table comes from immunoSEQ multiplex PCR, and its TCRdb copy is limited to in-frame clones, with some not included. Among approximately 200,000 clones listed, roughly four fifths were seen once. Of note for this clone: Its antigen remains unidentified.

The source of this sequence is a girl aged 2-9 years in good health and CMV-seronegative. The specimen was PBMCs.

CDR3 sequence reads: CASSLAPSGRGPDTQYF. CDR3 nucleotide sequence: TGTGCCAGCAGCCTGGCCCCTAGCGGGAGAGGTCCAGATACGCAGTATTTT. The J gene is TRBJ2-3, the V gene TRBV11-2; 10 nucleotides match TRBD2. The CDR3 loop spans 17 amino acids. Germline V lookup: CDR1 SGHAT, CDR2 FQNNGV. J was trimmed by 4 bases and V by 5 bases; bases with no gene match: 12.